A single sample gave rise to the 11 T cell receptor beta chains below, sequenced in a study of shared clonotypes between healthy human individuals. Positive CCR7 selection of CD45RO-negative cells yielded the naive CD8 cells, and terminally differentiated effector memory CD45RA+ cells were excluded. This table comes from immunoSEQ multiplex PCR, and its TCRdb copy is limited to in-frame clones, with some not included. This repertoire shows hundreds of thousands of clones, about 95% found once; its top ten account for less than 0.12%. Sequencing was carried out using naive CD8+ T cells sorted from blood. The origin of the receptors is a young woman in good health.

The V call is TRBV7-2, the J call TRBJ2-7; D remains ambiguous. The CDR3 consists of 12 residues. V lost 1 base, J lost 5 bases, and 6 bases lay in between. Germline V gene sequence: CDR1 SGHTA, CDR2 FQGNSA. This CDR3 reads CASSLEIHEQYF. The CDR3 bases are TGTGCCAGCAGCTTAGAAATCCACGAGCAGTACTTC.

CDR3 loop: CSVEGGWNTEAFF. Here the CDR3 DNA reads TGCAGCGTTGAGGGCGGCTGGAACACTGAAGCTTTCTTT. The gene calls are TRBV29-1 and TRBJ1-1; D not resolved. V lost 3 bases to trimming and J lost 1 base, with 9 bases between them. This CDR3 contains 13 residues. Germline CDR1 SQVTM, CDR2 ANQGSEA. The full variable domain, its missing parts supplied by reference TRBV29-1 and TRBJ1-1, is SAVISQKPSRDICQRGTSLTIQCQVDSQVTMMFWYRQQPGQSLTLIATANQGSEATYESGFVIDKFPISRPNLTFSTLTVSNMSPEDSSIYLCSVEGGWNTEAFFGQGTRLTVV.

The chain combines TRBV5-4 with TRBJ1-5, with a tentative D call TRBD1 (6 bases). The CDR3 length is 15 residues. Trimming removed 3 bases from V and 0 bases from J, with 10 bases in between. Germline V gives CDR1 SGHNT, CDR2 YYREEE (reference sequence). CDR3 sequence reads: CASSSWGLSNQPQHF. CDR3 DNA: TGTGCCAGCAGCTCCTGGGGGCTTAGCAATCAGCCCCAGCATTTT.

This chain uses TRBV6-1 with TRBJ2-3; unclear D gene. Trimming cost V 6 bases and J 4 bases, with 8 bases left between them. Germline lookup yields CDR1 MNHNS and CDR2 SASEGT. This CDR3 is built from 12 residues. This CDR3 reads CASRPEADTQYF. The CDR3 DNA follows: TGTGCCAGCAGGCCAGAGGCAGATACGCAGTATTTT.

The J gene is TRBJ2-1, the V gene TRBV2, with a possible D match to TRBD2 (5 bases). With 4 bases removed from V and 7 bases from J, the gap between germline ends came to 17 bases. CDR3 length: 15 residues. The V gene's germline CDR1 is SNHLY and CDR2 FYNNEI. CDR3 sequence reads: CASSAADWQVNEQFF. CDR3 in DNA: TGTGCCAGCAGTGCCGCGGACTGGCAAGTGAATGAGCAGTTCTTC.

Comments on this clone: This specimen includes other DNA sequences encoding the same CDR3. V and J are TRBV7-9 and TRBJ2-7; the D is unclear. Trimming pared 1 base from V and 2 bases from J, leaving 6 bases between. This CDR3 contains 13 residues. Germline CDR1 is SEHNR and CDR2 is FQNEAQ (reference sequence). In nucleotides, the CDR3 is TGTGCCAGCAGCTTAGACAGCACCTACGAGCAGTACTTC. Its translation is CASSLDSTYEQYF.

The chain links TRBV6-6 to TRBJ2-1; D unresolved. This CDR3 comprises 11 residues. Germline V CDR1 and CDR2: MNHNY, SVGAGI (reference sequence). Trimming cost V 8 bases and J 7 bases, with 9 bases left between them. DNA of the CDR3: TGTGCCAGCGGGGAAGGGAATGAGCAGTTCTTC. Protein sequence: CASGEGNEQFF.

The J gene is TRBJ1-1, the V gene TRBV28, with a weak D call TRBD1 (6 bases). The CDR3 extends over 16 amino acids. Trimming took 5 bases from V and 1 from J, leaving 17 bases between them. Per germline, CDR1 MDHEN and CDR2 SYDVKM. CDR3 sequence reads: CASSTGIMGKNTEAFF. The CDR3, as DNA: TGTGCCAGCAGTACAGGGATCATGGGAAAGAACACTGAAGCTTTCTTT.

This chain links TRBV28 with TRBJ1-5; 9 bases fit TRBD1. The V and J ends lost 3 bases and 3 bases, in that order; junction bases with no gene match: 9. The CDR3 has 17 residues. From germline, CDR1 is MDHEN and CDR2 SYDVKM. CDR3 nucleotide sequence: TGTGCCAGCAGTTTCATTAGGACAGGGGAACTCAATCAGCCCCAGCATTTT. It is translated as CASSFIRTGELNQPQHF.

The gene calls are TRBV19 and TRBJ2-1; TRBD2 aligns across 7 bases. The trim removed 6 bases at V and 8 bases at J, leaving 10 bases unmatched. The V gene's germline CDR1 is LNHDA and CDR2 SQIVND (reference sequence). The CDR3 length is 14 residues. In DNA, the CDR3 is TGTGCCAGTAGAGGGGAGGGTAAGGAGCATGAGCAGTTCTTC. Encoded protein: CASRGEGKEHEQFF. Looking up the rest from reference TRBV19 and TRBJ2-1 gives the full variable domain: DGGITQSPKYLFRKEGQNVTLSCEQNLNHDAMYWYRQDPGQGLRLIYYSQIVNDFQKGDIAEGYSVSREKKESFPLTVTSAQKNPTAFYLCASRGEGKEHEQFFGPGTRLTVL.

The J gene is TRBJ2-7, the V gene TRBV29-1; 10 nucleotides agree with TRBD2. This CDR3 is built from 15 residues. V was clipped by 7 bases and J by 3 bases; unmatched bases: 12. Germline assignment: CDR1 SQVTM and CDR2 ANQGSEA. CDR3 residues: CSAILLAGPGYEQYF. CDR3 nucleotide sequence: TGCAGCGCCATACTACTAGCGGGACCCGGCTACGAGCAGTACTTC.